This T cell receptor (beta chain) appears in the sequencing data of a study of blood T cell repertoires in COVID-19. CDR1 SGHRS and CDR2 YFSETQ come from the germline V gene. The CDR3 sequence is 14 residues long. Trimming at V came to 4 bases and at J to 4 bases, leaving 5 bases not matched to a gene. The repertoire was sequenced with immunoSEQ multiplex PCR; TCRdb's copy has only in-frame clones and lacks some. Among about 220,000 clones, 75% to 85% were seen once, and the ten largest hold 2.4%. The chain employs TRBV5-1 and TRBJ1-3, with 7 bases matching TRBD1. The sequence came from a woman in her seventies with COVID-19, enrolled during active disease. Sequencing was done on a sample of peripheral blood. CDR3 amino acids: CASSPGDSGNTIYF. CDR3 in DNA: TGCGCCAGCAGCCCGGGGGACAGCGGAAACACCATATATTTT. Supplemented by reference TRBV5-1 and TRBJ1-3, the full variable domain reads KAGVTQTPRYLIKTRGQQVTLSCSPISGHRSVSWYQQTPGQGLQFLFEYFSETQRNKGNFPGRFSGRQFSNSRSEMNVSTLELGDSALYLCASSPGDSGNTIYFGEGSWLTVV.